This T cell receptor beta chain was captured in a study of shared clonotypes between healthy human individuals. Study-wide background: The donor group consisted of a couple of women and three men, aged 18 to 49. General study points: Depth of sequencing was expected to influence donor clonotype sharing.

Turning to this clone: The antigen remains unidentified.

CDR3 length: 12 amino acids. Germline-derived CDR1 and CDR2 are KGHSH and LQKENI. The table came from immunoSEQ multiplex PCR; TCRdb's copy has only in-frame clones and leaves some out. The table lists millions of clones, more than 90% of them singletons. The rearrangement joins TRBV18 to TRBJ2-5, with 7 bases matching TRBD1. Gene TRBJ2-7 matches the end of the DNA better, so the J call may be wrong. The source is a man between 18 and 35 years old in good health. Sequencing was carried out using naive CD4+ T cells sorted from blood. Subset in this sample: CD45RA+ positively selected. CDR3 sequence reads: CASSLDRDEQYF. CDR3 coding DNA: TGTGCCAGCTCGCTCGACAGGGACGAGCAGTACTTC.